One and the same sample provided the 10 T cell receptor beta chains below, sequenced in a study of blood T cell repertoires in COVID-19. Profiled with immunoSEQ multiplex PCR; TCRdb holds only in-frame clones, not every one. Of about 130,000 clones in the sample, about four fifths were seen once. The sequenced sample was peripheral blood. These receptors all come from a woman older than 75 with acute or convalescent COVID-19.

The sample holds a few counts of this clone. The chain links TRBV20-1 to TRBJ1-2, with D perhaps matching TRBD1 (6 bases). V was trimmed by 3 bases and J by 2 bases, leaving 13 bases between them. Per germline, CDR1 DFQATT and CDR2 SNEGSKA (reference sequence). CDR3 length: 14 residues. In DNA, the CDR3 is TGCAGTGCTAGTTCAGGGGCTAACAACTATGGCTACACCTTC. It encodes CSASSGANNYGYTF.

V gene TRBV29-1 combines with J gene TRBJ2-2; 8 bases align to TRBD2. The CDR3 spans 15 residues. Germline CDR1 reads SQVTM; CDR2 reads ANQGSEA. J gave up 5 bases and V 5 bases, and 10 bases lay outside the gene matches. CDR3 region: CSVLSGGPITGELFF. The CDR3, as DNA: TGCAGCGTTTTGTCGGGGGGGCCTATTACCGGGGAGCTGTTTTTT.

The rearrangement links TRBV19 to TRBJ1-1, with 11 positions matching TRBD1. V shed 6 bases and J 4 bases; nucleotides not matched to a gene: 7. This CDR3 comprises 15 residues. Germline assignment: CDR1 LNHDA and CDR2 SQIVND (reference sequence). As DNA, the CDR3 is TGTGCCAGTAGACTACCCGGGACAGGGGGCACTGAAGCTTTCTTT. This encodes CASRLPGTGGTEAFF.

The CDR3 DNA sequence: TGTGCCAGCAGCTCGTTCGGGCAGGGGACGAACACTGAAGCTTTCTTT. Translation: CASSSFGQGTNTEAFF. The V and J genes are TRBV7-8 and TRBJ1-1, with D possibly being TRBD1 (6 bases). Germline CDR1 SGHVS, CDR2 FQNEAQ. The CDR3 has 16 residues. V was clipped by 4 bases and J by 1 base, with 16 bases between them.

V and J are TRBV5-1 and TRBJ1-2; 10 bases line up with TRBD1. In germline, CDR1 is SGHRS, CDR2 YFSETQ. V lost 5 bases, J lost 4 bases, and 5 bases stayed unmatched. The CDR3 loop spans 14 amino acids. CDR3: CASSTDRGIYGYTF. CDR3 coding DNA: TGCGCCAGCAGTACGGACAGGGGGATCTATGGCTACACCTTC.

In DNA, the CDR3 is TGTGCCTGGGGCGCCTTAGATCAGCGGGGGGGCAATGAGCAGTTCTTC. Protein product: CAWGALDQRGGNEQFF. V and J are TRBV30 and TRBJ2-1; 10 bases align to TRBD2. With V trimmed by 5 bases and J by 6 bases, 13 bases remained unmatched. Germline-derived CDR1 and CDR2 are GTSNPN and SVGIG (reference sequence). There are 16 residues in the CDR3.

The chain combines TRBV5-6 with TRBJ2-7; TRBD1 agrees at 9 bases. The germline gives CDR1 SGHDT, CDR2 YYEEEE. The ends lost 4 bases at V and 3 bases at J; junction bases unmatched: 5. The CDR3 length is 14 residues. CDR3 sequence reads: CASSILGQGYEQYF. CDR3 sequence (DNA): TGTGCCAGCAGCATATTGGGACAGGGCTACGAGCAGTACTTC.

The chain recombines TRBV5-1 with TRBJ1-2; 10 bases are a match to TRBD1. The V gene's germline CDR1 is SGHRS and CDR2 YFSETQ. The CDR3 is 16 amino acids. The ends lost 4 bases at V and 3 bases at J; junction bases unmatched: 9. The CDR3 DNA sequence: TGCGCCAGCAGCAAAGCCCCGGACAGGGGGGACTATGGCTACACCTTC. Residues: CASSKAPDRGDYGYTF.

The chain carries TRBV7-9 and TRBJ2-2, with 14 bases fitting TRBD2. Per germline, CDR1 SEHNR and CDR2 FQNEAQ (reference sequence). V shed 6 bases, J shed 4 bases, and the junction held 7 bases outside the gene matches. This CDR3 is 17 amino acids long. CDR3 nucleotide sequence: TGTGCCAGCAGGTCACCTGGACTAGCGGGGGGCACCGGGGAGCTGTTTTTT. This gives the protein CASRSPGLAGGTGELFF.

This clone was seen a single time. The rearrangement joins TRBV5-1 to TRBJ1-1; 8 bases fit TRBD1. From germline, CDR1 is SGHRS and CDR2 YFSETQ. This CDR3 has 14 amino acids. V dropped 4 bases and J dropped 8; count of bases not matched to a gene: 10. The CDR3 nucleotides are TGCGCCAGCAGCGGGGTGCAGGGGGCCGCAGAAGCTTTCTTT. This gives the protein CASSGVQGAAEAFF.